This TCR beta chain was sequenced during a study of T cells in Graves' hyperthyroidism and ophthalmopathy (dated by TCRdb to the late 2010s). As for the study more broadly: Peripheral blood samples were taken at the time of initial diagnosis, prior to any treatment. To identify distinguishing TCR V-J signatures, a discovery cohort of roughly 100 patients was used, comprising some 45 with Graves' ophthalmopathy and around 60 with stable Graves' hyperthyroidism. In addition, the study compared T-cell repertoires in thyroid tissue and in blood from roughly six Graves' hyperthyroidism patients. The 75 to 100 discovery patients were randomly split 7:3 into training and test sets. After blood sampling, hyperthyroidism patients were treated with methimazole at a starting dose of 30 mg daily, and ophthalmopathy patients were treated with high-dose intravenous methylprednisolone. An independent validation cohort of around 20 hyperthyroidism patients and some 15 patients who later progressed to ophthalmopathy tested prospective prediction of ophthalmopathy. The paper describes TCR Vbeta CDR3 sequencing of around 140 peripheral blood samples, made up of some 40 ophthalmopathy patients, around 73 hyperthyroidism patients and about 17 progressor patients. What the authors observed across the whole study: Sample size was not statistically predetermined, and investigators were not blinded to group allocation. A model built on a 13 V-J signature distinguished ophthalmopathy from stable hyperthyroidism, reaching around 88% sensitivity and about 81% specificity in cross-validation and 80%/75% in testing. In validation, the model predicted progression to ophthalmopathy a median of 6.5 months before onset, with approximately 71% sensitivity and just under 75% specificity. Most expanded thyroid clonotypes (frequency above 0.001) were also detected in blood, suggesting blood repertoires may reflect thyroid immune responses.

A note on this clonotype: Which antigen it targets is not known. A much more abundant neighbour one base away suggests this may be a read error.

Stable Graves' hyperthyroidism was defined as no progression to ophthalmopathy during 18 months of follow-up. Hyperthyroidism patients were newly diagnosed, had a disease duration of under 2 months, and were aged 18 to 65 years. Patients with uncontrolled infections, other autoimmune diseases, pregnancy or lactation were excluded. Diagnoses were based on clinical symptoms, serum thyroxine and TRAb, thyroid ultrasound and orbital computed tomography. Ficoll-Paque density gradient centrifugation was used to isolate PBMCs from 9.5 to 10 ml of fresh peripheral blood. Total RNA was extracted with Trizol reagent, and quality was checked on an Agilent 2100 Bioanalyzer. Via the germline V gene (reference sequence), CDR1 is LGHDT and CDR2 YNNKEL. The trim is 4 bases for V and 6 bases for J, with a gap of 15 bases between the germline ends. The CDR3 starts with the cysteine, ends with the phenylalanine, and has 14 residues. Only CDR3 DNA is held: 42 bases, read in frame from base 1.

The TCR beta CDR3 regions were amplified from RNA transcripts. For the first round of RT-PCR on the TCR CDR3, the HTBI primer set was used together with the Qiagen OneStep RT-PCR kit. The libraries were constructed in a second round of multiplex PCR and then size-selected and purified. Libraries were sequenced paired-end with 100 bp reads on an Illumina HiSeq2000. As for the original processing: SOAPnuke was used to process the raw data, throwing out any read that contained adapters or uncalled bases, had a mean Phred below 15, or lacked an exact constant-primer or identifier match. High-quality paired reads were merged using COPE v1.2.5, and each unique nucleotide sequence was defined as a clonotype. Clonotypes were aligned to IMGT TRBV, TRBD and TRBJ reference segments using MiTCR v1.1. Only V-J combinations with frequency above 0.0001, covering approximately 99% of repertoires, were analysed. A TCS score was defined as the ratio of F50 (clonal expansion) to E x V (chaos), with BLOSUM62-based TCRdist applied between CDR3 peptides within each V-J. Welch's t-statistics and random forest reduced approximately 520 V-J features to some 14, which were used in a naive Bayes classifier (R e1071). TCRdb trimmed the raw reads at Q25, called clones with MiXCR and kept productive beta chains. Merged by CDR3 protein, the rows form single entries marked with the most common genes and DNA. The V and J calls and clone size come from TCRdb's table, not from the authors' own analysis. The sample table holds fewer than 400,000 distinct CDR3 sequences, of which approximately 25% were seen once. The ten top clones hold 73% of the sample.

Specimen: blood. Rearrangement joined TRBV3-1 to TRBJ1-1, with no reliable assignment of the D segment. The TCR was taken from a man aged 50 to 59 with Graves' hyperthyroidism. The nucleotide sequence is given as TGTGCCAGCAGCCTCCTTGGGCTGTTCGCTGAAGCTTTCTTT. Translated, it gives CASSLLGLFAEAFF.